Below are 27 T cell receptor beta chains sequenced from a single sample in a study of graft-versus-host responses after intestinal transplantation. The data were produced by immunoSEQ multiplex PCR, yet TCRdb's version contains in-frame clones alone and is incomplete. This table holds roughly 90,000 clones, about 88% found once. Their antigens are not known. Sequences were derived from unstimulated CD4+ T cells sorted from spleen or lymph node cells, sampled before transplant. Receptors originate from a human donor who was the organ donor for an intestinal transplant.

This clone was picked up a small number of times. The chain joins TRBV19 to TRBJ2-5, with no clear D. The CDR3 extends over 13 amino acids. Trimming took 4 bases from V and 5 from J, leaving 11 bases between them. Germline assignment: CDR1 LNHDA and CDR2 SQIVND (reference sequence). For the CDR3, the DNA is TGTGCCAGTAGTAGCCATTTCAGGGAGACCCAGTACTTC. This codes for CASSSHFRETQYF.

This chain uses TRBV28 with TRBJ1-5; D perhaps matches TRBD1 (5 bases). Looked up from germline, CDR1 is MDHEN and CDR2 is SYDVKM. V gave up 8 bases and J gave up 1 base, with 15 bases separating them. The CDR3 length is 15 residues. The chain's CDR3 is CASQKGRGSNQPQHF. CDR3 in DNA: TGTGCCAGCCAAAAGGGACGGGGGAGCAATCAGCCCCAGCATTTT. The full variable domain, in which reference TRBV28 and TRBJ1-5 provide the parts outside the CDR3, is DVKVTQSSRYLVKRTGEKVFLECVQDMDHENMFWYRQDPGLGLRLIYFSYDVKMKEKGDIPEGYSVSREKKERFSLILESASTNQTSMYLCASQKGRGSNQPQHFGDGTRLSIL.

The rearrangement joins TRBV7-2 to TRBJ1-2; no clear D. Germline CDR1 reads SGHTA; CDR2 reads FQGNSA. The CDR3 runs 14 residues. V dropped 5 bases and J dropped 4 bases, with 14 bases sitting between them. The CDR3 DNA is TGTGCCAGCAGCACGGGGTTCTTGTTCTATGGCTACACCTTC. The encoded protein is CASSTGFLFYGYTF.

This chain uses TRBV29-1 with TRBJ2-3; no firm D call. Germline values: CDR1 SQVTM, CDR2 ANQGSEA. This CDR3 contains 14 residues. The V end was cut by 8 bases, the J end by 6 bases, with 21 bases between. Written as DNA, the CDR3 is TGCAGCCTCCAGGCCAAGACCGTATGGGATACGCAGTATTTT. Amino acids: CSLQAKTVWDTQYF.

This chain uses TRBV2 with TRBJ1-2; D possibly corresponds to TRBD1 (5 bases). Germline V gene data show CDR1 as SNHLY and CDR2 as FYNNEI. V was clipped by 4 bases and J by 6 bases, with 15 bases between them. CDR3 size: 14 residues. The CDR3 loop reads CASSVGRVRDGYTF. In DNA form, the CDR3 reads TGTGCCAGCAGTGTCGGCAGGGTAAGGGATGGCTACACCTTC.

This clone has more than one count but fewer than ten. This chain links TRBV6-1 with TRBJ1-1; perhaps TRBD1 as D (6 bases). Trimming left V 4 bases short and J 9 bases short, with 15 bases between. This CDR3 has 13 amino acids. Looked up from germline, CDR1 is MNHNS and CDR2 is SASEGT. The chain's CDR3 is CASSGTGTPQAFF. Written as DNA, the CDR3 is TGTGCCAGCAGTGGAACCGGGACACCACAAGCTTTCTTT.

The V call is TRBV11-3, the J call TRBJ1-4, with D possibly matching TRBD1 (5 bases). The germline V gene encodes CDR1 SGHNT and CDR2 YENEEA. Between the trimmed V and J ends, which lost 3 bases and 8 bases, there was a span of 13 bases. The CDR3 runs to 14 residues. The CDR3 DNA reads TGTGCCAGCAGCTTGGGGCGGGGCCCCGAAAAACTGTTTTTT. This encodes CASSLGRGPEKLFF.

The chain recombines TRBV4-3 with TRBJ2-7; D gene uncertain. V was trimmed by 9 bases and J by 2 bases, leaving 14 bases between them. Germline values: CDR1 LGHNA, CDR2 YSLEER. The CDR3 consists of 13 residues. CDR3 amino acids: CARERHSPYEQYF. Written as DNA, the CDR3 is TGCGCCAGGGAACGACACTCTCCCTACGAGCAGTACTTC.

The chain recombines TRBV4-2 with TRBJ2-7; TRBD2 aligns across 13 bases. The CDR3 totals 19 residues. Germline lookup yields CDR1 LGHNA and CDR2 YNFKEQ. With 1 base clipped from V and 5 bases from J, the junction kept 14 bases outside the gene matches. The CDR3 sequence: CASSQATLAGGILGDEQYF. The CDR3 DNA reads as TGTGCCAGCAGCCAAGCCACACTAGCGGGAGGGATCTTGGGGGACGAGCAGTACTTC.

The rearrangement links TRBV7-6 to TRBJ2-5, with a weak D call TRBD2 (6 bases). V was trimmed by 0 bases and J by 4 bases, leaving 15 bases between them. The CDR3 loop spans 16 amino acids. Looked up from germline, CDR1 is SGHVS and CDR2 is FNYEAQ. The CDR3 loop is CASSLAPAGLTETQYF. CDR3 nucleotides: TGTGCCAGCAGCTTAGCCCCTGCGGGGTTAACAGAGACCCAGTACTTC.

The rearrangement uses TRBV19 and TRBJ2-7, with D possibly TRBD1 on 5 matching bases. V was trimmed by 5 bases and J by 9 bases, leaving 23 bases between them. Germline CDR1 and CDR2: LNHDA and SQIVND (reference sequence). CDR3 size: 15 residues. CDR3: CASSLQADYGFTQYF. In DNA, the CDR3 is TGTGCCAGTAGTCTACAGGCGGATTATGGTTTTACGCAGTACTTC.

The chain combines TRBV7-6 with TRBJ2-7; a weak D match, TRBD2 (5 bases). V lost 4 bases, J lost 2 bases, and 15 bases lay in between. The CDR3 sequence is 15 residues long. Germline values: CDR1 SGHVS, CDR2 FNYEAQ. The CDR3 here is CASSSSLVGTYEQYF. CDR3 DNA sequence: TGTGCCAGCAGCTCCTCACTAGTAGGGACCTACGAGCAGTACTTC. Full variable domain (rest looked up from reference TRBV7-6 and TRBJ2-7): GAGVSQSPRYKVTKRGQDVALRCDPISGHVSLYWYRQALGQGPEFLTYFNYEAQQDKSGLPNDRFSAERPEGSISTLTIQRTEQRDSAMYRCASSSSLVGTYEQYFGPGTRLTVT.

This chain joins TRBV7-2 and TRBJ1-2; D may be TRBD1 (5 bases). Germline assignment: CDR1 SGHTA and CDR2 FQGNSA. The CDR3 contains 12 residues. Deletions cut 7 bases from V and 8 bases from J, with 14 bases between. The CDR3 bases are TGTGCCAGCACCTGGGCGGGGCGCGGCTACACCTTC. Translating gives CASTWAGRGYTF.

The gene calls are TRBV4-1 and TRBJ1-5; D is perhaps TRBD1 (5 bases). Between the trimmed V and J ends, which lost 3 bases and 4 bases, there was a span of 13 bases. Germline V lookup: CDR1 MGHRA, CDR2 YSYEKL. The CDR3 has 15 residues. DNA of the CDR3: TGCGCCAGCAGCCAGGCGGGACGGCTGAATCAGCCCCAGCATTTT. This encodes CASSQAGRLNQPQHF.

The V and J genes are TRBV6-5 and TRBJ2-1, with 9 nucleotides matching TRBD2. In germline, CDR1 is MNHEY, CDR2 SVGAGI. The CDR3 sequence is 15 residues long. After removal of 6 bases from V and 4 bases from J, the junction contained 7 bases not matched to a gene. CDR3 sequence reads: CASRVAGAIYNEQFF. The CDR3 DNA sequence: TGTGCCAGCAGGGTAGCGGGGGCAATATACAATGAGCAGTTCTTC.

The chain is built from TRBV30 and TRBJ2-3; D unresolved. Germline V gene data show CDR1 as GTSNPN and CDR2 as SVGIG (reference sequence). V lost 0 bases to trimming and J lost 9 bases, with 10 bases between them. This CDR3 contains 12 residues. CDR3 nucleotides: TGTGCCTGGAGTGTCGAGCGAAGAACGCAGTATTTT. Translated: CAWSVERRTQYF.

The genes are TRBV6-6 and TRBJ2-3; 10 positions agree with TRBD2. The CDR3 length is 15 residues. Germline V gives CDR1 MNHNY, CDR2 SVGAGI (reference sequence). The junction had 1 base not matched to a gene; V was cut back by 2 bases and J by 2 bases. CDR3 in DNA: TGTGCCAGCAGTTACGGGACTAGCGCCACAGATACGCAGTATTTT. Protein sequence: CASSYGTSATDTQYF.

The chain couples TRBV30 to TRBJ1-6; no definite D call. V dropped 0 bases and J dropped 2 bases, with 8 bases sitting between them. The germline gives CDR1 GTSNPN, CDR2 SVGIG (reference sequence). CDR3 length equals 15 residues. CDR3 in DNA: TGTGCCTGGAGTGTTTCGGGGACCTATAATTCACCCCTCCACTTT. Translation gives CAWSVSGTYNSPLHF.

The table lists this clone with a count of one. The chain is built from TRBV7-4 and TRBJ2-7, with TRBD2 as a possible D gene (5 bases). V shed 4 bases and J shed 12 bases, with 16 bases lying between them. This CDR3 is built from 12 residues. Germline loops: CDR1 SGHVT, CDR2 SQSDAQ. CDR3 sequence reads: CASSSPSLGGYF. The CDR3 DNA sequence: TGTGCCAGCAGCTCGCCAAGTCTCGGAGGGTACTTC.

This clone was seen only once. The J gene is TRBJ2-3, the V gene TRBV18; 11 bases are a match to TRBD2. The CDR3 runs 16 residues. J gave up 0 bases and V 3 bases, and 2 bases lay outside the gene matches. Germline values: CDR1 KGHSH, CDR2 LQKENI. CDR3 bases: TGTGCCAGCTCACCGGGGACTAGCGGTAGCACAGATACGCAGTATTTT. As protein: CASSPGTSGSTDTQYF. The whole variable domain, filled in from reference TRBV18 and TRBJ2-3, reads NAGVMQNPRHLVRRRGQEARLRCSPMKGHSHVYWYRQLPEEGLKFMVYLQKENIIDESGMPKERFSAEFPKEGPSILRIQQVVRGDSAAYFCASSPGTSGSTDTQYFGPGTRLTVL.

V usage is TRBV19 and J usage is TRBJ2-1; D is possibly TRBD1 (6 bases). This CDR3 spans 15 amino acids. The V end was cut by 3 bases, the J end by 0 bases, with 9 bases between. Per the germline V gene, CDR1 is LNHDA and CDR2 is SQIVND (reference sequence). The CDR3 DNA reads TGTGCCAGTAGTATGGACAGAAGCTCCTACAATGAGCAGTTCTTC. This gives the protein CASSMDRSSYNEQFF.

The chain recombines TRBV7-3 with TRBJ2-7; TRBD1 aligns across 7 bases. The germline gives CDR1 SGHTA, CDR2 FQGTGA. The V and J ends lost 5 bases and 2 bases, in that order; junction bases with no gene match: 9. This CDR3 has 15 amino acids. Written as DNA, the CDR3 is TGTGCCAGCAGCCTCGGGGCAGGGGGAACCTACGAGCAGTACTTC. Protein product: CASSLGAGGTYEQYF.

The V gene is TRBV7-8, the J gene TRBJ2-1; 7 nucleotides agree with TRBD1. CDR3 size: 12 residues. Germline V lookup: CDR1 SGHVS, CDR2 FQNEAQ. The junction had 3 bases not matched to a gene; V was cut back by 5 bases and J by 8 bases. CDR3 sequence reads: CASSRQGDEQFF. DNA of the CDR3: TGTGCCAGCAGCAGACAGGGTGATGAGCAGTTCTTC.

V gene TRBV18 combines with J gene TRBJ2-7; D might be TRBD2 (7 bases). Germline V gene sequence: CDR1 KGHSH, CDR2 LQKENI. V was pared by 4 bases and J by 3 bases, with 16 bases between. The CDR3 runs to 15 residues. The CDR3 is CASSLTAGALYEQYF. CDR3 in DNA: TGTGCCAGCTCACTGACGGCGGGGGCACTCTACGAGCAGTACTTC. Full variable domain (outside the CDR3, taken from reference TRBV18 and TRBJ2-7): NAGVMQNPRHLVRRRGQEARLRCSPMKGHSHVYWYRQLPEEGLKFMVYLQKENIIDESGMPKERFSAEFPKEGPSILRIQQVVRGDSAAYFCASSLTAGALYEQYFGPGTRLTVT.

This clone has only a few counts. The chain combines TRBV5-1 with TRBJ2-3; the D gene is possibly TRBD2 (6 bases). V was trimmed by 4 bases and J by 2 bases, leaving 17 bases between them. Looked up from germline, CDR1 is SGHRS and CDR2 is YFSETQ. The CDR3 consists of 16 residues. CDR3 sequence reads: CASSPGTRSYTDTQYF. CDR3 DNA: TGCGCCAGCAGCCCTGGGACTCGTTCTTACACAGATACGCAGTATTTT.

This clone was seen more than once but under ten times. The V gene is TRBV29-1, the J gene TRBJ1-2, with 9 nucleotides matching TRBD1. The germline V gene has CDR1 SQVTM and CDR2 ANQGSEA. This CDR3 has 12 residues. V lost 6 bases and J lost 2; bases outside the gene matches: 1. DNA of the CDR3: TGCAGCGTAGGGACAGGGAACTATGGCTACACCTTC. Its translation is CSVGTGNYGYTF.

CDR3 in amino acids: CARAYLILTEGYGYTF. The CDR3 nucleotides read TGCGCCAGGGCCTATCTTATATTGACCGAGGGATATGGCTACACCTTC. J is TRBJ1-2 and V is TRBV4-1; D uncertain. Looked up from germline, CDR1 is MGHRA and CDR2 is YSYEKL. The CDR3 spans 16 residues. V was cut by 9 bases and J by 5 bases, with 25 bases left in between.